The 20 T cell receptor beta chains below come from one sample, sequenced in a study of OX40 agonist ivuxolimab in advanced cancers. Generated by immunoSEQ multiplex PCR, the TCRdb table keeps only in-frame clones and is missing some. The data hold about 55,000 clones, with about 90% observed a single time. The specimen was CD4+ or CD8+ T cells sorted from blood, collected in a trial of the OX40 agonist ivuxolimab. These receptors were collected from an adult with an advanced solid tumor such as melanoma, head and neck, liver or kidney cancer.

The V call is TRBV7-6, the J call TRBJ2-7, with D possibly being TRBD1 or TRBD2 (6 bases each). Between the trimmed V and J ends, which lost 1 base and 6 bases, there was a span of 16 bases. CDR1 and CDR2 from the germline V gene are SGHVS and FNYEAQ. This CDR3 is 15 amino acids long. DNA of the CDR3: TGTGCCAGCAGCTTAGTCGGAGGGCCCAGGGGCGAGCAGTACTTC. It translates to CASSLVGGPRGEQYF.

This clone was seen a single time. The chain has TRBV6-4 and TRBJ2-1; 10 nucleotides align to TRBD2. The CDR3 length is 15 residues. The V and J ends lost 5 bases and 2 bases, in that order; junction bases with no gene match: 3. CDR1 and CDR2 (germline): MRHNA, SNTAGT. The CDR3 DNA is TGTGCCAGCAGTCAACTAGCGGGACCCTACAATGAGCAGTTCTTC. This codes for CASSQLAGPYNEQFF.

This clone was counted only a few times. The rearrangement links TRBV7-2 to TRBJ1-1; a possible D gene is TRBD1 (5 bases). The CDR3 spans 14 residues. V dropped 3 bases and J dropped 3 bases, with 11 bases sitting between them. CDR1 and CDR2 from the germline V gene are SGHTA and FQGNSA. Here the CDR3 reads CASSFWGTDTEAFF. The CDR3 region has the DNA TGTGCCAGCAGCTTCTGGGGGACGGACACTGAAGCTTTCTTT.

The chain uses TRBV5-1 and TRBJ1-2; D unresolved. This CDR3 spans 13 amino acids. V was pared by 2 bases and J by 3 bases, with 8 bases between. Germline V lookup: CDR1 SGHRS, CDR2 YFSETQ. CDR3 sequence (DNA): TGCGCCAGCAGCTTTAGTGGGTACTATGGCTACACCTTC. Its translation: CASSFSGYYGYTF.

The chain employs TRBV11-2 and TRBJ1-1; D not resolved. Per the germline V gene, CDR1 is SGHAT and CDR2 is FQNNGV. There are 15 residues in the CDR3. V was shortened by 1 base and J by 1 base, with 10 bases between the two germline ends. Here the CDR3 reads CASSLVGKGNTEAFF. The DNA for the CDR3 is TGTGCCAGCAGCTTAGTTGGGAAGGGGAACACTGAAGCTTTCTTT.

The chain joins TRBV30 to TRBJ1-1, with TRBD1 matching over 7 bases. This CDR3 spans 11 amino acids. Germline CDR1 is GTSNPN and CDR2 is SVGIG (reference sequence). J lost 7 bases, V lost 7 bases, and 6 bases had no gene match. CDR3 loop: CASRGQIEAFF. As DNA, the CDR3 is TGTGCCTCTCGGGGACAGATTGAAGCTTTCTTT. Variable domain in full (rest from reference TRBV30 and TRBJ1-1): SQTIHQWPATLVQPVGSPLSLECTVEGTSNPNLYWYRQAAGRGLQLLFYSVGIGQISSEVPQNLSASRPQDRQFILSSKKLLLSDSGFYLCASRGQIEAFFGQGTRLTVV.

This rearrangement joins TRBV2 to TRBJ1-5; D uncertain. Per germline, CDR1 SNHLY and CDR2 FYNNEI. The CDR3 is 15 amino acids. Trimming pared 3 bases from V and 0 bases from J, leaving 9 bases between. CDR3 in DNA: TGTGCCAGCAGTGAGGAGAGATATAGCAATCAGCCCCAGCATTTT. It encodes CASSEERYSNQPQHF.

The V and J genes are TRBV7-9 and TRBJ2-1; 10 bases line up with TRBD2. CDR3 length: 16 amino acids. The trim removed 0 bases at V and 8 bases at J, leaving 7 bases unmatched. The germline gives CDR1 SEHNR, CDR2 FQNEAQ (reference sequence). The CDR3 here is CASSLAGVAGGDEQFF. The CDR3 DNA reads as TGTGCCAGCAGCTTAGCGGGGGTAGCGGGAGGTGATGAGCAGTTCTTC.

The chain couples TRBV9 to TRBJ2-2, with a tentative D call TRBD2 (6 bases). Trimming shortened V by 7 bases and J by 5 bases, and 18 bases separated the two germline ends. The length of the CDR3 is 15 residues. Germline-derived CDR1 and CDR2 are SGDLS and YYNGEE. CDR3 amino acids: CASGPASGGTGELFF. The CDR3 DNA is TGTGCCAGCGGCCCGGCGAGTGGAGGGACCGGGGAGCTGTTTTTT.

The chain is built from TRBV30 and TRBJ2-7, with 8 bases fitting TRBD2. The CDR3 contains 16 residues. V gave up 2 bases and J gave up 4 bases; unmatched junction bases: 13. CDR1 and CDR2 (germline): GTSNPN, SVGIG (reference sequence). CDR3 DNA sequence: TGTGCCTGGAGTCCGATCGGGAGGGGCAGGTTGTACGAGCAGTACTTC. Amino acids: CAWSPIGRGRLYEQYF.

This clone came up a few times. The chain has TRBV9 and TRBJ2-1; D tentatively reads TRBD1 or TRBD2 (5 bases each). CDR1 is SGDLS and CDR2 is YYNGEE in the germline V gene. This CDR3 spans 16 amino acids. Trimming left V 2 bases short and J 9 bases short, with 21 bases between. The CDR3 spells CASSVDPSIYRGEQFF. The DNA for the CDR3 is TGTGCCAGCAGCGTGGACCCTAGCATATATAGGGGTGAGCAGTTCTTC.

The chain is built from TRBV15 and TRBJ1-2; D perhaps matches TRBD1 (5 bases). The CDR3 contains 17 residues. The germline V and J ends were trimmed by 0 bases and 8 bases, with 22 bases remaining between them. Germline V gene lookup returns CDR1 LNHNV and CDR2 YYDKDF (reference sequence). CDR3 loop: CATSREEPFSGPIGYTF. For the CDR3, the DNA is TGTGCCACCAGCAGAGAGGAGCCCTTTTCAGGGCCCATCGGCTACACCTTC.

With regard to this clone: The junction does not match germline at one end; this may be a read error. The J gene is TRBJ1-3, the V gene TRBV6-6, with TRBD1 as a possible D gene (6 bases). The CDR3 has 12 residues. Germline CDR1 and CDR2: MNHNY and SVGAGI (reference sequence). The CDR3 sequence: CASSQQPGHVDF. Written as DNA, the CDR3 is TGTGCCAGCAGCCAACAACCGGGACACGTCGACTTT.

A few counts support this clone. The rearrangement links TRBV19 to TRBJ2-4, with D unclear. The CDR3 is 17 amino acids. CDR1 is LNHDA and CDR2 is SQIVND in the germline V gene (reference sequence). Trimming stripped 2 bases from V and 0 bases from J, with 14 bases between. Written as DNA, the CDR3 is TGTGCCAGTAGTATAAGGGCTGCGGTTTTAGCCAAAAACATTCAGTACTTC. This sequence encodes CASSIRAAVLAKNIQYF.

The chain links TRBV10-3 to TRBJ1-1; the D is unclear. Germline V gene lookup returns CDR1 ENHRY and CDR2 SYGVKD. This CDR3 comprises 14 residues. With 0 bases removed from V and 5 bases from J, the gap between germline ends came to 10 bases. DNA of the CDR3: TGTGCCATCAGTGAGTCGGAGCGGAGGACTGAAGCTTTCTTT. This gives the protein CAISESERRTEAFF.

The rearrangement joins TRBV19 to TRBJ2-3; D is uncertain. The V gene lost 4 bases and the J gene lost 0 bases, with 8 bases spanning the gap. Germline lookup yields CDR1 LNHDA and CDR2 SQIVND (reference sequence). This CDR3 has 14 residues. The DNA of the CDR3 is TGTGCCAGTAGTACAGGACCTAGCACAGATACGCAGTATTTT. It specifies CASSTGPSTDTQYF.

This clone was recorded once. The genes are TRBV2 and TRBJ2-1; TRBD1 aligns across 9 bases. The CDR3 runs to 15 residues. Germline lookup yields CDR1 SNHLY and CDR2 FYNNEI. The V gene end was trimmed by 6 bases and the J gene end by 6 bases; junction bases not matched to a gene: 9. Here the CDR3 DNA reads TGTGCCAGCAGGGGGACAGGGAGAGGTATCAATGAGCAGTTCTTC. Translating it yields CASRGTGRGINEQFF.

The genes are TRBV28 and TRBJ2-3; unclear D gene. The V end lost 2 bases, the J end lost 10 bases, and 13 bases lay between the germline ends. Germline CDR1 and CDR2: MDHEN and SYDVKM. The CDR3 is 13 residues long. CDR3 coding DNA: TGTGCCAGCAGTTTAGTCAATCCCCGGGCGCAGTATTTT. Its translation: CASSLVNPRAQYF.

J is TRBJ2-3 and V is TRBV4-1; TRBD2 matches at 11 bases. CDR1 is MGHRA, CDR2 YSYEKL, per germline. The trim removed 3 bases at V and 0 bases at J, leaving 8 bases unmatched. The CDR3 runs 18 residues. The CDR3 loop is CASSQKPGLAASTDTQYF. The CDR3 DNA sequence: TGCGCCAGCAGCCAGAAACCGGGACTAGCGGCGAGCACAGATACGCAGTATTTT.

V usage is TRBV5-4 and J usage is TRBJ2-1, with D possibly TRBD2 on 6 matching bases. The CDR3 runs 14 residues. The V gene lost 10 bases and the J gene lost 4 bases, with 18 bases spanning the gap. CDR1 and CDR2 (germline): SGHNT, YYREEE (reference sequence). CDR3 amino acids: CALEGGATYNEQFF. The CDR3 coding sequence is TGTGCCCTAGAAGGAGGGGCGACGTACAATGAGCAGTTCTTC.